Sequencing of this TCR beta chain was carried out in a study of Graves' ophthalmopathy and Graves' hyperthyroidism. Ophthalmopathy absent within 18 months of follow-up marked hyperthyroidism as stable. Excluded: other autoimmune disease, uncontrolled infection, pregnancy or lactation. A diagnosis was made from clinical symptoms together with serum thyroxine, TRAb, thyroid ultrasound and orbital computed tomography. The CDR3 contains 13 residues. The V gene end was trimmed by 6 bases and the J gene end by 0 bases; junction bases not matched to a gene: 4. The germline gives CDR1 DFQATT, CDR2 SNEGSKA (reference sequence). Researchers took RNA transcripts and amplified TCR beta CDR3 regions from them. After a first-round RT-PCR with HTBI primers, a second-round multiplex PCR was run. TCRdb used MiXCR to reprocess the multiplex PCR reads, holding one entry per CDR3 protein. The sample shows fewer than 650,000 distinct CDR3 sequences, about a fifth of them seen only once.

This clonotype was seen many times. The rearrangement links TRBV20-1 to TRBJ1-1, with TRBD1 matching 7 bases. The source of this sequence is a woman aged 18-29 years with stable Graves' hyperthyroidism. Some clones in this sample may be carry-over from other donors' samples. Specimen: peripheral blood. CDR3 sequence reads: CSATTGVNTEAFF. The CDR3 DNA sequence: TGCAGTGCGACCACAGGGGTGAACACTGAAGCTTTCTTT.